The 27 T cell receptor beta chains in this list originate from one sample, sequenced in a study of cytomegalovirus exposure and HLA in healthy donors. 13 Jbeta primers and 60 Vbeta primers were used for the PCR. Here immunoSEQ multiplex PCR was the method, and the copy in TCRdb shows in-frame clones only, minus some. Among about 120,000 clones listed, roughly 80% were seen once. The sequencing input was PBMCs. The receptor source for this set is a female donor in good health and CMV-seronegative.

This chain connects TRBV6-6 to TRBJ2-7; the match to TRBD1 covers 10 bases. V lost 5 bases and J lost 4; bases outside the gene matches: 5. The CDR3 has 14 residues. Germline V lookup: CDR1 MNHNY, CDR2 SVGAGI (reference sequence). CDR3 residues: CASSPRDRGYEQYF. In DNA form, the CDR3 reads TGTGCCAGCAGTCCCCGGGACAGGGGTTACGAGCAGTACTTC.

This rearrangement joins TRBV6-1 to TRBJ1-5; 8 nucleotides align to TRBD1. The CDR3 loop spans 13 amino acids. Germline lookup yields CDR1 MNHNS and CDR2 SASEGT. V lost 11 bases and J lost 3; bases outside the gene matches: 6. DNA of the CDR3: TGTGCCGGTCAGGGGGCCCACAATCAGCCCCAGCATTTT. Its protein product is CAGQGAHNQPQHF.

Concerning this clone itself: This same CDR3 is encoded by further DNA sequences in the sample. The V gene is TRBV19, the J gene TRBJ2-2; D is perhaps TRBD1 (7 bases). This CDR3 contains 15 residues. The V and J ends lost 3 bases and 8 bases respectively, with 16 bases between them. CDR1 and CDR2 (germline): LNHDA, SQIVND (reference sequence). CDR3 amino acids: CASSIGGGGTGELFF. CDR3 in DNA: TGTGCCAGTAGTATTGGAGGGGGCGGGACAGGGGAGCTGTTTTTT.

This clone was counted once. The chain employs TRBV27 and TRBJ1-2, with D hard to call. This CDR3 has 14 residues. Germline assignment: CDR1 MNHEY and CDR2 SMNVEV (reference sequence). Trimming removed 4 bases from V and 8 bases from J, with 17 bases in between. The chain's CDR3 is CASSWRTDAGGYTF. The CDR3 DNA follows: TGTGCCAGCAGTTGGCGGACGGATGCGGGCGGCTACACCTTC.

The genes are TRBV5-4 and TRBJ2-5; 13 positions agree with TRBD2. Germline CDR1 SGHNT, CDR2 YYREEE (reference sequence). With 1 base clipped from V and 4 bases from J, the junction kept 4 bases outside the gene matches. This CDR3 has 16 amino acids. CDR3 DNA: TGTGCCAGCAGCTTGCCACTAGCGGGGGGGCTAGAGACCCAGTACTTC. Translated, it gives CASSLPLAGGLETQYF.

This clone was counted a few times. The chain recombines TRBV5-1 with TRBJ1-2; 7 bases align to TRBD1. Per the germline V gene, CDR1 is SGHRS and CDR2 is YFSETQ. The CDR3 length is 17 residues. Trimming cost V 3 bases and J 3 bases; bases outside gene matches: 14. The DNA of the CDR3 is TGCGCCAGCAGCTCGCCGACAGGGACTCCTATCGACTATGGCTACACCTTC. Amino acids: CASSSPTGTPIDYGYTF.

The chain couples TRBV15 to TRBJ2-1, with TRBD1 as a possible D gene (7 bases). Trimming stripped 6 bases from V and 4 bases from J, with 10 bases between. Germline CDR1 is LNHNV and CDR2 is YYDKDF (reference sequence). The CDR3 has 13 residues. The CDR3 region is CATRGGQYNEQFF. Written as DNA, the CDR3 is TGTGCCACCAGGGGGGGACAGTACAATGAGCAGTTCTTC.

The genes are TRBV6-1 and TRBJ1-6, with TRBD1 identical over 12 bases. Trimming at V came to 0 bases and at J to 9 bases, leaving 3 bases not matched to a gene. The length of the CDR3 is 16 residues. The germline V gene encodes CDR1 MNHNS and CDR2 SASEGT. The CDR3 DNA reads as TGTGCCAGCAGTGAAGCGCCGGGACAGGGGGCTTCACCCCTCCACTTT. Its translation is CASSEAPGQGASPLHF.

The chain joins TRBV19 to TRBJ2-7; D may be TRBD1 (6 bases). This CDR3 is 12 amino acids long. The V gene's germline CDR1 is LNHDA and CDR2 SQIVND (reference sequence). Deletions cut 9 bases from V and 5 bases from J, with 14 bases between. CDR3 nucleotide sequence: TGTGCCAGCCTGGGACAAGCGAACGAGCAGTACTTC. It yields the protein CASLGQANEQYF.

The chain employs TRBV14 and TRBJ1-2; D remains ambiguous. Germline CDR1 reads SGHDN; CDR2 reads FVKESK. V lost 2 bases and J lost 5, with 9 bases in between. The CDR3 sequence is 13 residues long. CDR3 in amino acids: CASSQRVDYGYTF. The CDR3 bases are TGTGCCAGCAGCCAACGGGTCGATTATGGCTACACCTTC. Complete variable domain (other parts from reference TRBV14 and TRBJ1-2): EAGVTQFPSHSVIEKGQTVTLRCDPISGHDNLYWYRRVMGKEIKFLLHFVKESKQDESGMPNNRFLAERTGGTYSTLKVQPAELEDSGVYFCASSQRVDYGYTFGSGTRLTVV.

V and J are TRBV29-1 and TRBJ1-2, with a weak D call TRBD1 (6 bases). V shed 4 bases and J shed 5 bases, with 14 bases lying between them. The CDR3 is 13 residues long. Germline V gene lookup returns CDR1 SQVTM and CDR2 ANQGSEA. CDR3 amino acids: CSVGTEKIYGYTF. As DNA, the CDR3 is TGCAGCGTTGGGACAGAGAAAATATATGGCTACACCTTC.

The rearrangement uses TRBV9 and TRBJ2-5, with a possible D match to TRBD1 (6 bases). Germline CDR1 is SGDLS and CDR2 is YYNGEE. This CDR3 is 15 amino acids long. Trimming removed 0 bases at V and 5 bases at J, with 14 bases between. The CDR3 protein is CASSVGTGQRETQYF. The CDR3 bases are TGTGCCAGCAGCGTAGGTACAGGGCAGCGGGAGACCCAGTACTTC.

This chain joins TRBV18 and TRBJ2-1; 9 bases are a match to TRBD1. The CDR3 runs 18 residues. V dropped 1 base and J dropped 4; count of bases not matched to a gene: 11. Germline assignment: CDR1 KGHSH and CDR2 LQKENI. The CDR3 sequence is CASSPLIAGQGTYNEQFF. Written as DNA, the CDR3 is TGTGCCAGCTCACCACTTATAGCCGGACAGGGGACTTACAATGAGCAGTTCTTC.

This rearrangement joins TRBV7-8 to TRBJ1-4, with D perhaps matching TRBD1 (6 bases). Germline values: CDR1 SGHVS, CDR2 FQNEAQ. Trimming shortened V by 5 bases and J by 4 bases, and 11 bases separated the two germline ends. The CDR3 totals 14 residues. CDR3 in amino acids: CASSLDSGNEKLFF. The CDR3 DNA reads TGTGCCAGCAGCCTGGACAGCGGTAATGAAAAACTGTTTTTT.

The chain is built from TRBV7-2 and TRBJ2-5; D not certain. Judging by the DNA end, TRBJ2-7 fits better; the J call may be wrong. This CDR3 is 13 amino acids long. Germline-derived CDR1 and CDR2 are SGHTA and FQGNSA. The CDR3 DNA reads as TGTGCCAGCAGCTTCAACGCCGCCTACGAGCAGTACTTC. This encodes CASSFNAAYEQYF.

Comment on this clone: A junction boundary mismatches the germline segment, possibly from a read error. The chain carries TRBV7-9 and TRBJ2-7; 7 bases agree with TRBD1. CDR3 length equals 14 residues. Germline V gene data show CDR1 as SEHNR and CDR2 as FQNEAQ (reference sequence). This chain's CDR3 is CSSSSGTVTYEQYF. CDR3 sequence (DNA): TGTTCCAGCAGCTCAGGGACAGTAACCTACGAGCAGTACTTC.

CDR3 residues: CASSLSPTLDTQYF. CDR3 nucleotide sequence: TGTGCCAGCAGTTTATCACCGACTTTAGATACGCAGTATTTT. J is TRBJ2-3 and V is TRBV27; D unclear. This CDR3 has 14 amino acids. Germline CDR1 MNHEY, CDR2 SMNVEV (reference sequence). V shed 0 bases and J shed 5 bases, with 9 bases lying between them.

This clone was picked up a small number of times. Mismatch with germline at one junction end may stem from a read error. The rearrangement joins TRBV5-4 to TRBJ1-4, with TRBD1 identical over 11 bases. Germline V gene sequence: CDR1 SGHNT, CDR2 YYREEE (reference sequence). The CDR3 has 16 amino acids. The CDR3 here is CASSQGDRGSNEKLFF. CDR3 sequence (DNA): TGCGCCAGCAGCCAAGGGGACAGGGGGTCTAATGAAAAACTGTTTTTT. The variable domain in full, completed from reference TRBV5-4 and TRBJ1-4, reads ETGVTQSPTHLIKTRGQQVTLRCSSQSGHNTVSWYQQALGQGPQFIFQYYREEENGRGNFPPRFSGLQFPNYSSELNVNALELDDSALYLCASSQGDRGSNEKLFFGSGTQLSVL.

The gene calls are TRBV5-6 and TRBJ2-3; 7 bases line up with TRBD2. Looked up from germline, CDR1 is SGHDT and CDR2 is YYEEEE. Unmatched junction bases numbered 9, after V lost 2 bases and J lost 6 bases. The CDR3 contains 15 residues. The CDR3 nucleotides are TGTGCCAGCAGCTTAAGACTAGCTCCCTTCGATACGCAGTATTTT. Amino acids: CASSLRLAPFDTQYF.

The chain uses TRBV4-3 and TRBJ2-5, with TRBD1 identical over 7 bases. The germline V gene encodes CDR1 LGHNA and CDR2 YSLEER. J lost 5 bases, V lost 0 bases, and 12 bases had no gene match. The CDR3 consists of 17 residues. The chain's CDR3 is CASSQEHRATGIETQYF. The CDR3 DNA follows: TGCGCCAGCAGCCAAGAGCATCGGGCGACAGGGATCGAGACCCAGTACTTC.

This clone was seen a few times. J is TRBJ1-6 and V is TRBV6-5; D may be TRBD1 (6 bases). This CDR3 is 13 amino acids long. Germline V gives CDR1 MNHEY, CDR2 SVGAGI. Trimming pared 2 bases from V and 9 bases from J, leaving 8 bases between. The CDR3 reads CASSYQGPSPLHF. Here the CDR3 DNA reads TGTGCCAGCAGTTACCAGGGGCCTTCACCCCTCCACTTT.

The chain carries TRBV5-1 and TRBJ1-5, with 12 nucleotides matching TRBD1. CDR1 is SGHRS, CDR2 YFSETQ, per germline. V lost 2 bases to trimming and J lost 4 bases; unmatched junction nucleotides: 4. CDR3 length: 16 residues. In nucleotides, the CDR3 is TGCGCCAGCAGCTTAGGGACAGGGGGCCGGAATCAGCCCCAGCATTTT. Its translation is CASSLGTGGRNQPQHF.

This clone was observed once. The CDR3 nucleotides read TGCGCCAGCAGTGATAGCGGGGGGGCCCGGCACGAGCAGTACTTC. As protein: CASSDSGGARHEQYF. This chain joins TRBV10-2 and TRBJ2-7; 11 nucleotides match TRBD2. The germline CDR1 and CDR2 sequences are WSHSY and SAAADI. The CDR3 has 15 residues. V shed 3 bases, J shed 5 bases, and the junction held 6 bases outside the gene matches.

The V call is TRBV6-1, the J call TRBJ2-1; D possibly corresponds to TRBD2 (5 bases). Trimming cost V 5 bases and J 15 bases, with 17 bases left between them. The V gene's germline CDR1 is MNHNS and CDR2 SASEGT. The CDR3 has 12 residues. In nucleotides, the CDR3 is TGTGCCAGCAGTAAAGAGACGGGGATTCCGTTCTTC. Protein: CASSKETGIPFF.

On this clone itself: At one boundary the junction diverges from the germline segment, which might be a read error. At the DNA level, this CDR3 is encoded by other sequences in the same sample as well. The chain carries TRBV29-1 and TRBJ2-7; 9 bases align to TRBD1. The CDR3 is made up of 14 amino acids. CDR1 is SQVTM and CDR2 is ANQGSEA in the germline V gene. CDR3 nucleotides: TGTAGCGTTGTCGGGACAGGGAGCTCCTACGAGCAGTACTTC. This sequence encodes CSVVGTGSSYEQYF.

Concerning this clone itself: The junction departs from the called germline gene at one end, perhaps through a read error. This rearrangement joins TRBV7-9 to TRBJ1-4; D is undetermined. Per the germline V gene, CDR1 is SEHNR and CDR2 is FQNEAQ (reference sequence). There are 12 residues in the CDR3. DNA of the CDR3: TGTTCCAGCAGCCCGGGAAATGAAAAACTGTTTTTT. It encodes CSSSPGNEKLFF.

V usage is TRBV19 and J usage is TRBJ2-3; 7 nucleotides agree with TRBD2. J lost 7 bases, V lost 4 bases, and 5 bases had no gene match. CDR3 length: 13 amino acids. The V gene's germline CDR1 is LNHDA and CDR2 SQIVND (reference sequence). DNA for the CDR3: TGTGCCAGTAGTAAATCTAGCGGTAATACGCAGTATTTT. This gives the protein CASSKSSGNTQYF. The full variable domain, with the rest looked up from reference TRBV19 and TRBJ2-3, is DGGITQSPKYLFRKEGQNVTLSCEQNLNHDAMYWYRQDPGQGLRLIYYSQIVNDFQKGDIAEGYSVSREKKESFPLTVTSAQKNPTAFYLCASSKSSGNTQYFGPGTRLTVL.